This T cell receptor (beta chain) was recovered during a study of T-cell memory formation after mild COVID-19. V lost 7 bases and J lost 1, with 15 bases in between. The V gene's germline CDR1 is KGHDR and CDR2 SFDVKD. This CDR3 spans 15 amino acids. TCRdb fed the 5' RACE reads into MiXCR, producing one record per CDR3 protein. The table has 400,000 to 500,000 distinct CDR3 sequences, 20% seen once. The chain carries TRBV24-1 and TRBJ1-2; possible D gene TRBD1, 5 bases. Sequenced input: PBMCs or a T cell subset sorted from them (not recorded which). This sequence originates from an adult woman who had mild COVID-19 (a few samples of this study predate the infection). Cell type and time point are not known. CDR3 coding DNA: TGTGCCACCAGCCCTCCGGGACGGAGTAACTATGGCTACACCTTC. Encoded protein: CATSPPGRSNYGYTF.